This T cell receptor beta chain came from a study of CD8 T cells in ankylosing spondylitis. At least ten counts were recorded for this clonotype. Each CDR3 protein is one row after TCRdb ran MiXCR on the 5' RACE reads. The profile covers some 200,000 distinct CDR3 sequences, with approximately 18% appearing a single time and 4.3% taken by the ten largest. Per germline, CDR1 MNHEY and CDR2 SVGEGT. CDR3 length equals 12 residues. V was shortened by 11 bases and J by 4 bases, with 15 bases between the two germline ends. This TCR came from a male donor between 5 and 29 years old with ankylosing spondylitis or in good health (not recorded which). Sequencing was performed on blood, either unsorted or a sorted T cell fraction (not recorded which). V is TRBV6-2 or TRBV6-3 and J is TRBJ2-7; D might be TRBD2 (6 bases). Written as DNA, the CDR3 is TGTGCCTCCCGACTAGATCTATACGAGCAGTACGTC. Translating gives CASRLDLYEQYV.